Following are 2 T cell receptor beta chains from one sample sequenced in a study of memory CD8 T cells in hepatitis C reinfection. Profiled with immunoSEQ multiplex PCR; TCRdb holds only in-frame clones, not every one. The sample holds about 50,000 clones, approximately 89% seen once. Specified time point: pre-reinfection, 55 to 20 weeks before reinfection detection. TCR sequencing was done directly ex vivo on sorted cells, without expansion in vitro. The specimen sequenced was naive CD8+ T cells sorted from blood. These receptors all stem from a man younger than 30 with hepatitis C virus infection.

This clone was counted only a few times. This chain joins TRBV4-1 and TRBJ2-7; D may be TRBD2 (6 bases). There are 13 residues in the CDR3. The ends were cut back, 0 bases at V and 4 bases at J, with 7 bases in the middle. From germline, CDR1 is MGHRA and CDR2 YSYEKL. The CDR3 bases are TGCGCCAGCAGCCAAGAGGGGGGTTACGAGCAGTACGTC. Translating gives CASSQEGGYEQYV.

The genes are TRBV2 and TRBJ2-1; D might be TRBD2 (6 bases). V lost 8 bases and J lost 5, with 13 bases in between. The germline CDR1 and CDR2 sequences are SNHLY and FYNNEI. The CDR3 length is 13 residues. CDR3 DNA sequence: TGTGCCAGCCGGGAGATCTCGAACAATGAGCAGTTCTTC. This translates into CASREISNNEQFF.